The text below deals with one T cell receptor beta chain. Its antigen remains unidentified. The CDR3 sequence is 13 residues long. The germline V and J ends were trimmed by 1 base and 5 bases, with 9 bases remaining between them. Germline lookup yields CDR1 SGHTA and CDR2 FQGNSA. The time point: baseline, week 1 (first vaccination visit). Described treatment: pre-vaccination baseline after standard-of-care therapy. Diagnosis in the donors showed new WHO grade 3 or 4 astrocytomas that were IDH1-mutant and ATRX-lost. The data were obtained in a study of a mutant IDH1 vaccine in newly diagnosed glioma. Study background: Before enrollment, patients got radiotherapy alone, temozolomide alone, or mostly the combination. Overall study results and limits: Shifts in the top peripheral T cell clonotypes seemed unrelated to pseudoprogression.

This table comes from immunoSEQ multiplex PCR, and its TCRdb copy is limited to in-frame clones, with some not included. Altogether tens of thousands of clones are present, about four fifths being singletons, with the ten largest covering about 21%. Source: PBMCs, taken from a glioma patient treated with radiotherapy, temozolomide or both. The genes are TRBV7-2 and TRBJ2-7; weak D call: TRBD2 (5 bases). This sequence was found in a man between 25 and 39 years old with glioma. The CDR3 loop reads CASSLGLAHEQYF. CDR3 DNA: TGTGCCAGCAGCTTAGGCCTAGCCCACGAGCAGTACTTC.